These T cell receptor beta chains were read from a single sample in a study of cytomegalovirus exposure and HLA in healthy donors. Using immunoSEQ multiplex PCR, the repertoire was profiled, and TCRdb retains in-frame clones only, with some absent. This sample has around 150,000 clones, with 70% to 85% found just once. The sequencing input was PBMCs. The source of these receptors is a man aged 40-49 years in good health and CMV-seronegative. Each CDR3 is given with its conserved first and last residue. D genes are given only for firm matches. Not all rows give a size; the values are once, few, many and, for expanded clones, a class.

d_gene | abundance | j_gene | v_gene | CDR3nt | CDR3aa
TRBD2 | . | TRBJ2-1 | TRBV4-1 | TGCGCCAGCAGCCAAGGTCAGGGACTACCGGGGAAGAATGAGCAGTTCTTC | CASSQGQGLPGKNEQFF
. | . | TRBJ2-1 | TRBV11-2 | TGTGCCAGCAGCTTAGGGGTCGGGAATGAGCAGTTCTTC | CASSLGVGNEQFF
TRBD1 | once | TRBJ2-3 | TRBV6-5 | TGTGCCAGCAGTTACTACCGGGGACAGGGAACAGATACGCAGTATTTT | CASSYYRGQGTDTQYF
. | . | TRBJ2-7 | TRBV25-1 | TGTGCCACCGAGGCGACCTCTTTACCGGGAGCTCTCGAGCAGTACTTC | CATEATSLPGALEQYF
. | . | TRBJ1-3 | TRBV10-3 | TGTGCCATCAGCCTGGAGCGTAGGAGTGGAAACACCATATATTTT | CAISLERRSGNTIYF
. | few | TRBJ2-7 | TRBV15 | TGTGCCACCAGCAGTTCTAGCCACTACGAGCAGTACTTC | CATSSSSHYEQYF
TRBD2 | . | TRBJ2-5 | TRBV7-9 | TGTGCCAGCAGCGGACGGGAGGCCAGGGAGACCCAGTACTTC | CASSGREARETQYF
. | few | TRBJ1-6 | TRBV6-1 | TGTGCCAGCAGTGTAGGGGGTCCCCTCCACTTT | CASSVGGPLHF
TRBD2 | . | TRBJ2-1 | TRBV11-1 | TGTGCCAGCAGCACCACTAGCGGGAAAAGGGGGGAGCAGTTCTTC | CASSTTSGKRGEQFF
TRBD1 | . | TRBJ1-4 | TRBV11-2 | TGTGCCAGCAGCTACGGACAGGGGCCTGAAAAACTGTTTTTT | CASSYGQGPEKLFF
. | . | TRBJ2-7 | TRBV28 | TGTGCCAGCAGTTTTGGCCCTAGCGCCAAAACCTACGAGCAGTACTTC | CASSFGPSAKTYEQYF
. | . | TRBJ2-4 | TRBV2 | TGTGCCAGCAGTGAAGGCTCTAAAAACAGTCAGTACTTC | CASSEGSKNSQYF
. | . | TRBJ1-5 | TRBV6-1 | TGTGCCAGCAGTAGCGATCAGCCCCAGCATTTT | CASSSDQPQHF
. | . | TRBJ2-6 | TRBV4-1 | TGCGCCAGCAGCAGTGACAGCTCTGGGGCCAACGTCCTGACTTTC | CASSSDSSGANVLTF
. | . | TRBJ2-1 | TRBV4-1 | TGCGCCACCGGATCGGAGGGTCTAAATTATGAGCAGTTCTTC | CATGSEGLNYEQFF
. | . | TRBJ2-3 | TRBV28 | TGTGCCAGCAGTTTATTGGGGGCAGGTCACACAGATACGCAGTATTTT | CASSLLGAGHTDTQYF
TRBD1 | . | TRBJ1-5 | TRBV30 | TGTGCCTGGGGTTCCACAAGGGACAGGGAGGATCAGCCCCAGCATTTT | CAWGSTRDREDQPQHF
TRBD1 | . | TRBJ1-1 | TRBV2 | TGTGCCAGCATTGAGGACAGGGGGCCCACTGAAGCTTTCTTT | CASIEDRGPTEAFF
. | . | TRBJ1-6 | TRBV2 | TGTGCCAGCAGTGTTCGGGGACCCCTCCACTTT | CASSVRGPLHF
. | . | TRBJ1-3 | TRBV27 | TGTGCCAGCATTATGACAGCTGGAAACACCATATATTTT | CASIMTAGNTIYF
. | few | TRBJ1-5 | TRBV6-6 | TGTGCCAGCAGTGGTGACAGCTTTAATCAGCCCCAGCATTTT | CASSGDSFNQPQHF